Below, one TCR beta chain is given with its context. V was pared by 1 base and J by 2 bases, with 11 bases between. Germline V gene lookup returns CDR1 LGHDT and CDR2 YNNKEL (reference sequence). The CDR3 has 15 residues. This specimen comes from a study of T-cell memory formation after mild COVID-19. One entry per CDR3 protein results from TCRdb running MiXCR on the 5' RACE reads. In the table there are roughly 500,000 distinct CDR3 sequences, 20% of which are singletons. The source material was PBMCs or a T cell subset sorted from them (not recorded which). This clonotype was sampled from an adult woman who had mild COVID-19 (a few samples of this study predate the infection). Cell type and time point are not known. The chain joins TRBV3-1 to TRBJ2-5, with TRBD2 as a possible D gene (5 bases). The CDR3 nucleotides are TGTGCCAGCAGCCAAGGCGAGCGGACGCAAGAGACCCAGTACTTC. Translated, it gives CASSQGERTQETQYF.